This passage covers 20 T cell receptor beta chains from one sample sequenced in a study of T cells after posttransplantation cyclophosphamide. The data were produced by immunoSEQ multiplex PCR, yet TCRdb's version contains in-frame clones alone and is incomplete. In the table there are about 9,200 clones, roughly 98% of which are singletons. The specimen sequenced was naive CD8+ T cells sorted from PBMCs. These receptor sequences come from a man aged 50 to 59 in good health, CMV-negative, and a related stem cell transplant donor.

The J gene is TRBJ2-7, the V gene TRBV21-1; the table's D call, TRBD2, was not checked against the DNA. TRBV21-1 is a pseudogene. This CDR3 has 12 residues. Here the CDR3 DNA reads TGTGCCAGCAGCAGACGGGCCTACGAGCAGTACTTC. This gives the protein CASSRRAYEQYF.

The chain joins TRBV25-1 to TRBJ1-2; D perhaps matches TRBD1 (5 bases). Germline V gene sequence: CDR1 MGHDK, CDR2 SYGVNS. V lost 3 bases and J lost 2, with 10 bases in between. CDR3 length equals 14 residues. CDR3 DNA: TGTGCCAGCAGTGAGGAGGGACCCAACTATGGCTACACCTTC. Its protein product is CASSEEGPNYGYTF.

In DNA form, the CDR3 reads TGTGCCAGCAGCATTGGGACTAGCCCTCCGTACCAAGAGACCCAGTACTTC. Encoded protein: CASSIGTSPPYQETQYF. V is TRBV5-8 and J is TRBJ2-5; TRBD2 aligns across 9 bases. Looked up from germline, CDR1 is SGHTS and CDR2 is YDEGEE. The CDR3 is 17 amino acids. J lost 0 bases, V lost 4 bases, and 10 bases had no gene match.

V usage is TRBV6-6 and J usage is TRBJ1-5; no clear D. This CDR3 is 16 amino acids long. Deletions cut 2 bases from V and 0 bases from J, with 11 bases between. The germline gives CDR1 MNHNY, CDR2 SVGAGI (reference sequence). CDR3 DNA: TGTGCCAGCAGTTACGAGGCAGCTTATAGCAATCAGCCCCAGCATTTT. Translating gives CASSYEAAYSNQPQHF.

This clone was seen once. The chain uses TRBV6-5 and TRBJ2-2; 9 bases are shared with TRBD2. CDR1 is MNHEY and CDR2 is SVGAGI in the germline V gene. J lost 7 bases, V lost 2 bases, and 5 bases had no gene match. The CDR3 contains 15 residues. CDR3 coding DNA: TGTGCCAGCAGTTACGGTAGCGGGAGTAACGGGGAGCTGTTTTTT. Translating gives CASSYGSGSNGELFF.

This chain uses TRBV19 with TRBJ2-7; a weak D match, TRBD2 (5 bases). The V and J ends lost 3 bases and 2 bases respectively, with 14 bases between them. The CDR3 is made up of 15 amino acids. The germline gives CDR1 LNHDA, CDR2 SQIVND (reference sequence). The CDR3 spells CASSIVGGLAYEQYF. The DNA for the CDR3 is TGTGCCAGTAGTATTGTCGGCGGACTGGCCTACGAGCAGTACTTC. The whole variable domain, filled in from reference TRBV19 and TRBJ2-7, reads DGGITQSPKYLFRKEGQNVTLSCEQNLNHDAMYWYRQDPGQGLRLIYYSQIVNDFQKGDIAEGYSVSREKKESFPLTVTSAQKNPTAFYLCASSIVGGLAYEQYFGPGTRLTVT.

Turning to this clone: One end of the junction fails to match germline, which may point to a read error. The chain uses TRBV7-7 and TRBJ2-3; 8 nucleotides match TRBD2. Germline assignment: CDR1 SSHAT and CDR2 FNYEAQ (reference sequence). This CDR3 contains 14 residues. This CDR3 is CASSSGGRSDTQYF. Here the CDR3 DNA reads TGTGCTAGCAGCTCGGGGGGGCGTTCAGATACGCAGTATTTT.

This chain links TRBV7-9 with TRBJ1-1, with D perhaps TRBD1 (6 bases). CDR1 is SEHNR and CDR2 is FQNEAQ in the germline V gene (reference sequence). V lost 5 bases and J 5 bases, leaving 9 bases between the germline ends. The CDR3 extends over 12 amino acids. CDR3 region: CASSPGQTEAFF. The CDR3 nucleotides are TGTGCCAGCAGCCCTGGACAGACTGAAGCTTTCTTT.

V is TRBV10-3 and J is TRBJ2-7; a possible D gene is TRBD2 (6 bases). The CDR3 runs 13 residues. The V gene lost 0 bases and the J gene lost 4 bases, with 7 bases spanning the gap. The germline gives CDR1 ENHRY, CDR2 SYGVKD. The CDR3 loop reads CAISESEGYEQYF. The DNA for the CDR3 is TGTGCCATCAGTGAGTCGGAGGGGTACGAGCAGTACTTC.

The V gene is TRBV19, the J gene TRBJ1-1, with 7 positions matching TRBD1. The CDR3 sequence is 16 residues long. CDR1 LNHDA and CDR2 SQIVND come from the germline V gene (reference sequence). V shed 0 bases and J 4 bases; nucleotides not matched to a gene: 8. The CDR3 reads CASSIDPTTGPTEAFF. The CDR3 DNA follows: TGTGCCAGTAGTATAGATCCGACGACAGGGCCCACTGAAGCTTTCTTT.

The chain is built from TRBV4-2 and TRBJ2-7; no definite D call. The germline V gene encodes CDR1 LGHNA and CDR2 YNFKEQ. Trimming took off 0 bases at V and 0 bases at J, with 12 bases between the two ends. The CDR3 contains 16 residues. CDR3 coding DNA: TGTGCCAGCAGCCAAGAGGGCAAAATCATCTCCTACGAGCAGTACTTC. It encodes CASSQEGKIISYEQYF.

The gene calls are TRBV2 and TRBJ1-5, with a possible D match to TRBD1 (5 bases). V was pared by 7 bases and J by 5 bases, with 12 bases between. The length of the CDR3 is 13 residues. The germline V gene encodes CDR1 SNHLY and CDR2 FYNNEI. The CDR3 here is CASIQGRDQPQHF. DNA for the CDR3: TGTGCCAGCATTCAGGGTCGGGATCAGCCCCAGCATTTT.

V gene TRBV7-2 combines with J gene TRBJ2-7; D may be TRBD2 (5 bases). Per the germline V gene, CDR1 is SGHTA and CDR2 is FQGNSA. The CDR3 covers 17 residues. V was clipped by 5 bases and J by 0 bases, with 20 bases between them. The CDR3 DNA sequence: TGTGCCAGCAGCCCCACCCTGGGTAGCGCGATCTCCTACGAGCAGTACTTC. It specifies CASSPTLGSAISYEQYF.

The J gene is TRBJ2-7, the V gene TRBV19; no firm D call. V dropped 1 base and J dropped 3 bases, with 7 bases sitting between them. Germline values: CDR1 LNHDA, CDR2 SQIVND (reference sequence). The CDR3 has 13 residues. The DNA of the CDR3 is TGTGCCAGTAGTATAGGCGTAGACTACGAGCAGTACTTC. It yields the protein CASSIGVDYEQYF.

The chain links TRBV7-2 to TRBJ2-7, with 8 nucleotides matching TRBD1. Germline V CDR1 and CDR2: SGHTA, FQGNSA. With 4 bases clipped from V and 3 bases from J, the junction kept 11 bases outside the gene matches. CDR3 length: 16 amino acids. CDR3 in amino acids: CASSSDRGVSIYEQYF. The CDR3 DNA sequence: TGTGCCAGCAGCTCCGACAGGGGTGTCTCAATCTACGAGCAGTACTTC.

CDR3 sequence: CASSQVTQRNEAFF. As DNA, the CDR3 is TGCGCCAGCAGCCAAGTAACACAGAGAAATGAAGCTTTCTTT. The chain employs TRBV4-3 and TRBJ1-1; no reliable D call. The germline V and J ends were trimmed by 1 base and 7 bases, with 13 bases remaining between them. CDR3 length: 14 amino acids. From germline, CDR1 is LGHNA and CDR2 YSLEER.

The chain has TRBV6-6 and TRBJ2-5; no clear D. CDR1 is MNHNY, CDR2 SVGAGI, per germline (reference sequence). The length of the CDR3 is 14 residues. Trimming stripped 6 bases from V and 5 bases from J, with 16 bases between. CDR3 protein: CASRPLRIEETQYF. CDR3 in DNA: TGTGCCAGCAGACCTCTAAGAATAGAGGAGACCCAGTACTTC.

This chain joins TRBV27 and TRBJ2-1, with 7 bases aligning to TRBD1. Germline V gene data show CDR1 as MNHEY and CDR2 as SMNVEV (reference sequence). The CDR3 is made up of 14 amino acids. V dropped 6 bases and J dropped 5; count of bases not matched to a gene: 7. CDR3 protein: CASSQRDSNNEQFF. In DNA, the CDR3 is TGTGCCAGCAGCCAAAGGGACAGTAACAATGAGCAGTTCTTC.

The gene calls are TRBV7-9 and TRBJ1-6; 10 bases are shared with TRBD1. The trim removed 4 bases at V and 9 bases at J, leaving 3 bases unmatched. Germline V gene sequence: CDR1 SEHNR, CDR2 FQNEAQ (reference sequence). This CDR3 contains 14 residues. DNA for the CDR3: TGTGCCAGCAGCTCAGGGACAGGGGTTTCACCCCTCCACTTT. The encoded protein is CASSSGTGVSPLHF. The full variable domain, completed using reference TRBV7-9 and TRBJ1-6, is DTGVSQNPRHKITKRGQNVTFRCDPISEHNRLYWYRQTLGQGPEFLTYFQNEAQLEKSRLLSDRFSAERPKGSFSTLEIQRTEQGDSAMYLCASSSGTGVSPLHFGNGTRLTVT.

This rearrangement joins TRBV11-3 to TRBJ2-2; TRBD1 might be the D (6 bases). V lost 10 bases, J lost 0 bases, and 18 bases lay in between. The CDR3 runs to 16 residues. CDR1 and CDR2 (germline): SGHNT, YENEEA. The CDR3 bases are TGTGCCACTCTTCCACCAGGGGTCGCGAACACCGGGGAGCTGTTTTTT. Translation: CATLPPGVANTGELFF. The full variable domain, with the rest looked up from reference TRBV11-3 and TRBJ2-2, is EAGVVQSPRYKIIEKKQPVAFWCNPISGHNTLYWYLQNLGQGPELLIRYENEEAVDDSQLPKDRFSAERLKGVDSTLKIQPAELGDSAVYLCATLPPGVANTGELFFGEGSRLTVL.